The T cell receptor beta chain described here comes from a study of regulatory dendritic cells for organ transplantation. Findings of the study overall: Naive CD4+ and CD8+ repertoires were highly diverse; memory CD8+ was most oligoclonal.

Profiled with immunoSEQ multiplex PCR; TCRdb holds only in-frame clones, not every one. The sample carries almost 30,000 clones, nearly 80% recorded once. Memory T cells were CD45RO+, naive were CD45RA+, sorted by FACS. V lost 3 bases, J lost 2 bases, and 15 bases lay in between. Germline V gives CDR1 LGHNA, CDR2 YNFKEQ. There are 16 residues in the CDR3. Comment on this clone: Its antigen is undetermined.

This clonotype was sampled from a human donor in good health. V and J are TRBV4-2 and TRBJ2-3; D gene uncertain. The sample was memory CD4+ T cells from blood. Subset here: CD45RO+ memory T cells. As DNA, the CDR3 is TGTGCCAGCAGCCATATAAGTAGACAATACACAGATACGCAGTATTTT. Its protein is CASSHISRQYTDTQYF.